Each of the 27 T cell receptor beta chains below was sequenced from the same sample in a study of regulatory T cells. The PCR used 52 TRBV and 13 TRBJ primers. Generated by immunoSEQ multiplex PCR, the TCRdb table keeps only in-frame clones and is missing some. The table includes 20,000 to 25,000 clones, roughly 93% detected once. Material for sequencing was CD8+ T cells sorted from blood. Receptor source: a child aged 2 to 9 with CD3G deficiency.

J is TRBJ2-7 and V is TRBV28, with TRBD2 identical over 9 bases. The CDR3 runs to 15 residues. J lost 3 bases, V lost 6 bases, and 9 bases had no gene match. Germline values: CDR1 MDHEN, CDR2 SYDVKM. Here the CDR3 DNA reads TGTGCCAGCAGCCTTGGGACTAGCTCCTTCTACGAGCAGTACTTC. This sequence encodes CASSLGTSSFYEQYF.

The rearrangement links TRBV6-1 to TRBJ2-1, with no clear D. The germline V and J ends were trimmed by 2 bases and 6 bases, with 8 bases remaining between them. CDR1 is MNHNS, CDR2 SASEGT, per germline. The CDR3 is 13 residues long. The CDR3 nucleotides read TGTGCCAGCAGTGAATTTGGCCTCAATGAGCAGTTCTTC. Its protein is CASSEFGLNEQFF.

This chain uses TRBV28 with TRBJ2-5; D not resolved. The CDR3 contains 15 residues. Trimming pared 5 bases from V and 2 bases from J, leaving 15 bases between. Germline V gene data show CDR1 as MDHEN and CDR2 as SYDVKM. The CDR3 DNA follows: TGTGCCAGCAGTAAAACCCTATCTAAGCAAGAGACCCAGTACTTC. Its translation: CASSKTLSKQETQYF.

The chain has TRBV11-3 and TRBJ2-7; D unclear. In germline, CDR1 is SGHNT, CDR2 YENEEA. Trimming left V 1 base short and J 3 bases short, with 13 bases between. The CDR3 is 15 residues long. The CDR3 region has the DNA TGTGCCAGCAGCTTAGGCCGTGGAGTCAACTACGAGCAGTACTTC. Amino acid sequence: CASSLGRGVNYEQYF.

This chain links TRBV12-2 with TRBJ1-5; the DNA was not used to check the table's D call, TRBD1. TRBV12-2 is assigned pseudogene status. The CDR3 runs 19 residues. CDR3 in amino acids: CASRLKSVGGQGNDQPQHF. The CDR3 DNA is TGTGCAAGTCGCTTAAAATCGGTCGGTGGACAGGGGAATGATCAGCCCCAGCATTTT.

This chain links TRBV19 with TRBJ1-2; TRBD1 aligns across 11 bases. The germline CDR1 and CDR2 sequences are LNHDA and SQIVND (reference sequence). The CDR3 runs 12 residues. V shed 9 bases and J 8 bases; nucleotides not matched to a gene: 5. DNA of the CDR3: TGTGCCAGCGGACAGGGGGCTGCCGGCTACACCTTC. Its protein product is CASGQGAAGYTF.

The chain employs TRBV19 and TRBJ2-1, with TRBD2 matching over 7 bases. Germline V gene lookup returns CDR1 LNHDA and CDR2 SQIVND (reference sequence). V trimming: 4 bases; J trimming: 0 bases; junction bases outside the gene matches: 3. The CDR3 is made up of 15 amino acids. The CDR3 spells CASSRGGSSYNEQFF. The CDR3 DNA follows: TGTGCCAGTAGTAGGGGGGGGTCCTCCTACAATGAGCAGTTCTTC.

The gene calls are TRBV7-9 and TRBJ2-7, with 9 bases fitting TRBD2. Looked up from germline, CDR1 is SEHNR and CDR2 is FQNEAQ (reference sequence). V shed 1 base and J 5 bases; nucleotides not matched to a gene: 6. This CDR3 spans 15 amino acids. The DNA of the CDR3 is TGTGCCAGCAGCTTAGGCACGGGACTAGCCCACGAGCAGTACTTC. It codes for CASSLGTGLAHEQYF.

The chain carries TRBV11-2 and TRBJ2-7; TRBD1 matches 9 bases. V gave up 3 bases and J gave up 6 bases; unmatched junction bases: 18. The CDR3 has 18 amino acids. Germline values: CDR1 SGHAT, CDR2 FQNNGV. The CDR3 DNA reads TGTGCCAGCAGCTTTTGGGCGCGGACAGGGGAAAGTCCAAGCGAGCAGTACTTC. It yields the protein CASSFWARTGESPSEQYF.

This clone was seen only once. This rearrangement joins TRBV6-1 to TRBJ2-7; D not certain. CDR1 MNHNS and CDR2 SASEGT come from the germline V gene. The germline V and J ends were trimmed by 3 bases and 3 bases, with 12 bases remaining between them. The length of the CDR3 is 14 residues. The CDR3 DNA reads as TGTGCCAGCAGTGATTATCGGAACTTCTACGAGCAGTACTTC. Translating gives CASSDYRNFYEQYF.

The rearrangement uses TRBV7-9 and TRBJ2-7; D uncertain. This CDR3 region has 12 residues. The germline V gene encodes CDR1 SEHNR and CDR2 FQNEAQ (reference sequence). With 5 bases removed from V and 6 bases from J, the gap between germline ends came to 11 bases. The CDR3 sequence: CASSLQHAEQYF. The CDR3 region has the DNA TGTGCCAGCAGCCTCCAACATGCCGAGCAGTACTTC.

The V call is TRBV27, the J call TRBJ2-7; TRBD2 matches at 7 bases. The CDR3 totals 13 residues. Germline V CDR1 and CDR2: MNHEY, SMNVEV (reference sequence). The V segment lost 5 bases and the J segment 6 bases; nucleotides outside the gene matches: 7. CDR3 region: CASSPRGGFEQYF. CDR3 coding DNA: TGTGCCAGCAGTCCCCGGGGAGGGTTCGAGCAGTACTTC.

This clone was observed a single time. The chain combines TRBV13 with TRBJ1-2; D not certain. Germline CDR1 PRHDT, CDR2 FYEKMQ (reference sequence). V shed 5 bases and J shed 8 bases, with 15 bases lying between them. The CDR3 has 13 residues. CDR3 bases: TGTGCCAGCAGCCTTGGTCCAACGGAAGGCTACACCTTC. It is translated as CASSLGPTEGYTF.

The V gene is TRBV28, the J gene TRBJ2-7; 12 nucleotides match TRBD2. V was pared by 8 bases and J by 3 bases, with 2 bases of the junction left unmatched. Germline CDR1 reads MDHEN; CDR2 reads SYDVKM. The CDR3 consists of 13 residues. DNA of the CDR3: TGTGCCAGCGGACTAGCGGGGCACTACGAGCAGTACTTC. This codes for CASGLAGHYEQYF. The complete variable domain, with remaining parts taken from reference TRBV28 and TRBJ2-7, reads DVKVTQSSRYLVKRTGEKVFLECVQDMDHENMFWYRQDPGLGLRLIYFSYDVKMKEKGDIPEGYSVSREKKERFSLILESASTNQTSMYLCASGLAGHYEQYFGPGTRLTVT.

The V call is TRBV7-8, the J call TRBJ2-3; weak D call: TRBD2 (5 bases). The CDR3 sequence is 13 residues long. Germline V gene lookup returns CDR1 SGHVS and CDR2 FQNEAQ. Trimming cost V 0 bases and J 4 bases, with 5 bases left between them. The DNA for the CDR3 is TGTGCCAGCAGCTTAGCGGGAGCAGATACGCAGTATTTT. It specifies CASSLAGADTQYF.

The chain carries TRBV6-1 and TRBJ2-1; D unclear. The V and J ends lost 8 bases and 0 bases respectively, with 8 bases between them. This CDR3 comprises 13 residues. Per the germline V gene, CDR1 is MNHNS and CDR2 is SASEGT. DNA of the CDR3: TGTGCCAGCGAGTATAGCTCCTACAATGAGCAGTTCTTC. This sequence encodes CASEYSSYNEQFF.

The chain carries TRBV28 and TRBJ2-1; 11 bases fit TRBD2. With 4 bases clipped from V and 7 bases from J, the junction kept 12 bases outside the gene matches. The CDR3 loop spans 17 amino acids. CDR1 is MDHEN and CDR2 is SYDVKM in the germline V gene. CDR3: CASSSSSGRAAWNEQFF. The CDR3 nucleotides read TGTGCCAGCAGTTCTAGTAGCGGGAGGGCCGCATGGAATGAGCAGTTCTTC. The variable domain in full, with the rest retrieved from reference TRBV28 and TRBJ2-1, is DVKVTQSSRYLVKRTGEKVFLECVQDMDHENMFWYRQDPGLGLRLIYFSYDVKMKEKGDIPEGYSVSREKKERFSLILESASTNQTSMYLCASSSSSGRAAWNEQFFGPGTRLTVL.

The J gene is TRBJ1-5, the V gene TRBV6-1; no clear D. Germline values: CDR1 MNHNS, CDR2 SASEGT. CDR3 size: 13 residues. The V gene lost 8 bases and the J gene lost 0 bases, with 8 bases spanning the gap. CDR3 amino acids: CASGRFSNQPQHF. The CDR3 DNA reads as TGTGCCAGCGGACGCTTTAGCAATCAGCCCCAGCATTTT.

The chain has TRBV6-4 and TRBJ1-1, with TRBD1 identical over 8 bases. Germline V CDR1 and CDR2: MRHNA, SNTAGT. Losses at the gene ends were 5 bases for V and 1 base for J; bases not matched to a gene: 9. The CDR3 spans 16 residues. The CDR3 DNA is TGTGCCAGCAGTCCTCTCTACGGGACAGGGAACACTGAAGCTTTCTTT. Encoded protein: CASSPLYGTGNTEAFF.

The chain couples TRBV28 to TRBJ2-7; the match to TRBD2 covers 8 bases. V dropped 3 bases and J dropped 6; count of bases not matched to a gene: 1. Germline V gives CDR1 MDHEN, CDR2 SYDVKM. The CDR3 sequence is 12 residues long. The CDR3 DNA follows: TGTGCCAGCAGTTTTACTAGCGGCGAGCAGTACTTC. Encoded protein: CASSFTSGEQYF.

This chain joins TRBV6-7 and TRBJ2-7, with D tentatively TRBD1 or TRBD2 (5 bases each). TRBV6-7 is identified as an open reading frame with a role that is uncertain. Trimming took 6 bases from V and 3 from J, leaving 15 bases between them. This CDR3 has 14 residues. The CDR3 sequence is CASRTKGSGYEQYF. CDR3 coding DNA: TGTGCCAGCAGAACAAAGGGGAGCGGCTACGAGCAGTACTTC.

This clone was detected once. The CDR3 here is CASGGQMNTEAFF. CDR3 nucleotides: TGTGCCAGTGGGGGACAGATGAACACTGAAGCTTTCTTT. This sequence joins TRBV19 and TRBJ1-1, with 7 bases matching TRBD1. The length of the CDR3 is 13 residues. CDR1 LNHDA and CDR2 SQIVND come from the germline V gene (reference sequence). V shed 8 bases and J 0 bases; nucleotides not matched to a gene: 3. The whole variable domain, remainder taken from reference TRBV19 and TRBJ1-1, is DGGITQSPKYLFRKEGQNVTLSCEQNLNHDAMYWYRQDPGQGLRLIYYSQIVNDFQKGDIAEGYSVSREKKESFPLTVTSAQKNPTAFYLCASGGQMNTEAFFGQGTRLTVV.

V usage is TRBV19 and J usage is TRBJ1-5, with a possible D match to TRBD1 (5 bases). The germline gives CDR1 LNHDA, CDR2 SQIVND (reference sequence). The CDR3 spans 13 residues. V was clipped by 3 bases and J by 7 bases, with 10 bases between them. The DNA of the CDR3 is TGTGCCAGTAGTATGGGGGTCACACAGCCCCAGCATTTT. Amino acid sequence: CASSMGVTQPQHF.

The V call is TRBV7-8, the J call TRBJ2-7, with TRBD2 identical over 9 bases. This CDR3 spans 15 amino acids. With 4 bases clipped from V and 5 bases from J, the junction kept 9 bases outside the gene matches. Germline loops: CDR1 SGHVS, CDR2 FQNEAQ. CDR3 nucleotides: TGTGCCAGCAGCTCACTAGGGCGGGAGGGAAACGAGCAGTACTTC. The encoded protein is CASSSLGREGNEQYF.

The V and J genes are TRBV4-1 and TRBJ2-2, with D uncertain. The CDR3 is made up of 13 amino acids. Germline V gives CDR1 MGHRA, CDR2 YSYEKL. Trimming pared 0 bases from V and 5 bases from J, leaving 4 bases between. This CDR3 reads CASSQDLTGELFF. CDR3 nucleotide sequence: TGCGCCAGCAGCCAAGATTTAACCGGGGAGCTGTTTTTT.

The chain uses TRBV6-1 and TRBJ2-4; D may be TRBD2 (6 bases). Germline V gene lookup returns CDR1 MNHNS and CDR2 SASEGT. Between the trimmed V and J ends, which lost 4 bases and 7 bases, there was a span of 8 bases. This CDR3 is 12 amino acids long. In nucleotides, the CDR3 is TGTGCCAGCAGTGGGGGGAGGAACATTCAGTACTTC. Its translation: CASSGGRNIQYF.

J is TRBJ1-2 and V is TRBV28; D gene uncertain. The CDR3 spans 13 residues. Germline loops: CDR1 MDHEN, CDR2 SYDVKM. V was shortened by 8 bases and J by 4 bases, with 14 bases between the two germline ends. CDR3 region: CASSHEGIYGYTF. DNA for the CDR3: TGTGCCAGCTCCCACGAGGGAATCTATGGCTACACCTTC.